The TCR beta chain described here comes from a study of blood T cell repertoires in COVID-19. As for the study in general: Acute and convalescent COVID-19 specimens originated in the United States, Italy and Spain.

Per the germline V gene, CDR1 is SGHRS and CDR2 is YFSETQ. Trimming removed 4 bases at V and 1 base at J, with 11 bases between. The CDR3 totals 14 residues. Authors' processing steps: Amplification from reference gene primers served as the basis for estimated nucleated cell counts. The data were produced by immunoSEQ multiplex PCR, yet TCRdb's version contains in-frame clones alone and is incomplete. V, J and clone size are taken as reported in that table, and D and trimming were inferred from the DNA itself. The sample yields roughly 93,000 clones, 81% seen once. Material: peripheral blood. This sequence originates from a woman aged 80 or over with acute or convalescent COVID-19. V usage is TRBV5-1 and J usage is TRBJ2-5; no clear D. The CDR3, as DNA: TGCGCCAGCAGCCCGGGTTCGGCCCAAGAGACCCAGTACTTC. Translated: CASSPGSAQETQYF.